This T cell receptor (beta chain) appears in the sequencing data of a study of T cell repertoires in cytomegalovirus infection. Looking at the study overall: Recently identified HLA-C-restricted CMV epitopes were among the peptides used. Public TCR beta signatures marked donors with CMV infection and the matching HLA.

The CDR3 loop spans 12 amino acids. Germline values: CDR1 PRHDT, CDR2 FYEKMQ (reference sequence). The V end was cut by 3 bases, the J end by 4 bases, with 6 bases between. Study results and caveats: The response measured ex vivo was dominated by TCR beta clonotypes (HLA-C-restricted and CMV-specific). Using cumulative public TCR beta family frequency, the authors identified those who carried CMV together with the relevant HLA.

This clonotype was recorded a few times. What it binds is unknown. From the reads, TCRdb called clonotypes with MiXCR, one entry per CDR3 protein. The table shows fewer than 1,000,000 distinct CDR3 sequences, with approximately 31% occurring only once. Sequences were derived from cultured CD8+ T cells from PBMCs, sampled from culture after CMV antigen stimulation. The rearrangement joins TRBV13 to TRBJ2-5, with D perhaps TRBD2 (6 bases). The clonotype comes from a human donor in good health (CMV status not recorded). Some clones in this sample may be carry-over from other donors' samples. As DNA, the CDR3 is TGTGCCAGCAGCTTCGGGAGAGAGACCCAGTACTTC. Amino acids: CASSFGRETQYF.